This T cell receptor (beta chain) was recovered during a study of shared clonotypes between healthy human individuals. Study-level results: Non-shared clonotypes were found to have lower generation probabilities than the clonotypes that were shared by all four of the sorted-subset donors.

Samples underwent the assay at deep level. TCRdb keeps only in-frame clones here, not all; method: immunoSEQ multiplex PCR. Of roughly 2.6 million clones in the sample, approximately 94% were seen once. This clone was found once. Its antigen is not identified. V lost 0 bases to trimming and J lost 5 bases; unmatched junction nucleotides: 6. Germline CDR1 and CDR2: LNHNV and YYDKDF (reference sequence). This CDR3 comprises 15 residues. The sequenced sample was naive CD4+ T cells sorted from blood. Regarding subset: CD45RA+ positively selected. The chain recombines TRBV15 with TRBJ2-5; 7 bases are a match to TRBD1. The receptor was derived from a man aged 18-30 years in good health. The CDR3 sequence is CATSREKGQAETQYF. The CDR3 region has the DNA TGTGCCACCAGCAGAGAGAAAGGACAGGCGGAGACCCAGTACTTC.